This T cell receptor (beta chain) was identified during a study of radiotherapy plus CTLA-4 blockade in lung cancer. The study's findings and limits: Early blood T cell clone dynamics reportedly forecast response best, with interferon-beta. Tumor-derived TCR clones expanded in blood after radiotherapy plus ipilimumab.

Measured with immunoSEQ multiplex PCR; TCRdb has only the in-frame clones, and not every one. Of 35,000 to 45,000 clones in the sample, 65% to 70% were seen once. Comments on this clone: Its antigen is still unknown.

CDR1 is LNHNV and CDR2 is YYDKDF in the germline V gene (reference sequence). This CDR3 is 13 amino acids long. Trimming removed 0 bases from V and 8 bases from J, with 10 bases in between. Chemo-refractory metastatic non-small-cell lung cancer patients received focal radiation with ipilimumab CTLA-4 blockade. The chain has TRBV15 and TRBJ1-2; no definite D call. The sequence was obtained from a human donor with non-small cell lung cancer who had a partial response to radiotherapy plus ipilimumab. The sample was peripheral blood, taken from a patient treated with radiotherapy plus ipilimumab. CDR3 sequence (DNA): TGTGCCACCAGCAGAGAAATAATAGAGGGCTACACCTTC. Residues: CATSREIIEGYTF. Drawing the rest from reference TRBV15 and TRBJ1-2, the complete variable domain is DAMVIQNPRYQVTQFGKPVTLSCSQTLNHNVMYWYQQKSSQAPKLLFHYYDKDFNNEADTPDNFQSRRPNTSFCFLDIRSPGLGDTAMYLCATSREIIEGYTFGSGTRLTVV.